What follows is one T cell receptor beta chain and its context. This sample is part of a study of blood T cell repertoires in COVID-19. From germline, CDR1 is SNHLY and CDR2 FYNNEI. This CDR3 is 15 amino acids long. The V end lost 3 bases, the J end lost 2 bases, and 14 bases lay between the germline ends. Libraries were prepared by immunoSEQ multiplex PCR; TCRdb keeps only in-frame clonotypes and omits some of them. Of approximately 100,000 clones in the sample, about 89% were seen once. The chain uses TRBV2 and TRBJ2-7; D not resolved. Sequenced material: peripheral blood. This clonotype was sampled from a man in his forties or fifties with acute or convalescent COVID-19. The CDR3 loop reads CASSDVQFVPYEQYF. CDR3 DNA sequence: TGTGCCAGCAGTGATGTACAGTTCGTACCCTACGAGCAGTACTTC.